This T cell receptor (beta chain) was sequenced in a study of blood T cell repertoires in COVID-19. In the study overall: Specimens from acute and convalescent COVID-19 originated in the United States, Italy and Spain. Sample material is recorded as cDNA or gDNA derived from T cells, B-cell-depleted T cells, or PBMCs.

Those enrolled in Seattle joined during active infection and were followed longitudinally afterward. As processed by the authors: Researchers report that nucleated cell counts were estimated from reference gene primer amplification. Using immunoSEQ multiplex PCR, the repertoire was profiled, and TCRdb retains in-frame clones only, with some absent. The DNA was the basis for D and trimming; V, J and clone size are from that table. The sample lists roughly 130,000 clones, roughly nine tenths occurring once. Per the germline V gene, CDR1 is SGHNT and CDR2 is YYREEE (reference sequence). This CDR3 is 16 amino acids long. The trim removed 5 bases at V and 4 bases at J, leaving 10 bases unmatched.

The clonotype originates from a man aged 60 to 69 with COVID-19, enrolled during active disease. Sequenced: peripheral blood. V is TRBV5-4 and J is TRBJ2-2, with 8 bases fitting TRBD1. This CDR3 reads CASSFGQGRGTGELFF. The CDR3 DNA is TGTGCCAGCAGTTTTGGACAGGGTCGGGGCACCGGGGAGCTGTTTTTT. The whole variable domain, filled in from reference TRBV5-4 and TRBJ2-2, reads ETGVTQSPTHLIKTRGQQVTLRCSSQSGHNTVSWYQQALGQGPQFIFQYYREEENGRGNFPPRFSGLQFPNYSSELNVNALELDDSALYLCASSFGQGRGTGELFFGEGSRLTVL.